The T cell receptor beta chain described here comes from a study of T cell responses to AZD1222 COVID-19 vaccine (TCRdb year 2021). Looking at the study overall: AZD1222 recipients with second doses at about 4 weeks or about 12 weeks were pooled, because spike-specific TCR depth and breadth did not differ between schedules. Enrollment into the trials was organized by age into subgroups of 18-55, 56-69 and 70-plus years, and those subgroups contained about 160, 30 and 59 TCR-sequenced participants, respectively. A total of 240 or so trial participants underwent TCR sequencing, of whom some 200 had received two doses of AZD1222 and about 25 had received two doses of the MenACWY control vaccine.

Results and caveats for the whole study, not just this receptor: Participants were mostly white British and included more females than males, and it was suggested by the authors that clonal diversity may have been underestimated. After two AZD1222 doses, spike-specific TCR breadth and depth were significantly higher than at day 0 and than in MenACWY recipients. Reportedly, close to half of the unique spike-specific TCRs recognized epitopes lying outside the regions that are mutated in the B.1.351 and B.1.1.7 variants. Conclusions about previously exposed vaccinees were limited because only six AZD1222 recipients were SARS-CoV-2 seropositive at baseline. CD4 TCRs associated with the vaccine covered the entire spike protein, and the dominant responses were in regions 160-218 and 743-854. No day 14 peak-response samples were available, so repertoires were characterized only after the peak T cell response. The 56-69-year group was small, and its depth increase did not reach significance, likely because of low power.

Cut back by 8 bases and 4 bases, the V and J ends lie 19 bases apart. From a lookup of the germline V gene (reference sequence), CDR1 and CDR2 are MNHEY and SMNVEV. From the cysteine up to the phenylalanine, the CDR3 has a length of 15 residues. The kept DNA is CDR3 alone, 45 bases in frame from the first base. The time point tag for this specimen amounts to: baseline before first vaccination. The vaccinee samples were drawn from two UK trials, COV001 and COV002, one of which was a single-blind randomized controlled phase 2/3 trial testing AZD1222 (ChAdOx1 nCoV-19) in healthy adults. For TCRbeta chain sequencing, PBMC samples from trial participants were taken at day 0 and at day 28 after the second dose. As for this clone: What antigen it recognizes has not been identified. Base qualities are not provided; no much larger clone lies one nucleotide away.

The CDR3 regions of human TCRbeta chains were subjected to immunosequencing. In the original analysis: TCRs in the repertoires were matched against a reference library of SARS-CoV-2-specific TCRs that had been generated with the MIRA antigen-specificity platform. Breadth was defined as the fraction of unique TCRs that were SARS-CoV-2-associated. Depth was defined as the fraction of total T cells that were SARS-CoV-2-associated. Each spike-specific TCR was assigned to its reactive spike region and to a CD4 or CD8 class using the MIRA data. Log10-transformed breadth and depth values were compared by one-way ANOVA with Sidak's multiple comparisons tests. Here the immuneACCESS table is served through TCRdb, limited to in-frame sequences with V and J called. Missing clones are a known gap in these copies; in checked studies unresolved V genes cover under half, and the rest lacks a known reason. The V and J calls and clone size are taken from that table; D and trimming were inferred from the DNA. This sample has approximately 76,000 clones in its table, and 88% of those were observed once. Clones ranked in the top ten supply 15% to 20% of the sample.

The chain is assembled from TRBV27 and TRBJ2-3; the D segment might be TRBD1 or TRBD2, since each matches 5 bases. The TCR comes from an adult in good health. The input for sequencing was peripheral blood, taken on day 0 of AZD1222 vaccination. The CDR3 has the sequence CASGTGPKSADTQYF. The sequence in DNA is TGTGCCAGCGGGACGGGGCCTAAATCGGCAGATACGCAGTATTTT.